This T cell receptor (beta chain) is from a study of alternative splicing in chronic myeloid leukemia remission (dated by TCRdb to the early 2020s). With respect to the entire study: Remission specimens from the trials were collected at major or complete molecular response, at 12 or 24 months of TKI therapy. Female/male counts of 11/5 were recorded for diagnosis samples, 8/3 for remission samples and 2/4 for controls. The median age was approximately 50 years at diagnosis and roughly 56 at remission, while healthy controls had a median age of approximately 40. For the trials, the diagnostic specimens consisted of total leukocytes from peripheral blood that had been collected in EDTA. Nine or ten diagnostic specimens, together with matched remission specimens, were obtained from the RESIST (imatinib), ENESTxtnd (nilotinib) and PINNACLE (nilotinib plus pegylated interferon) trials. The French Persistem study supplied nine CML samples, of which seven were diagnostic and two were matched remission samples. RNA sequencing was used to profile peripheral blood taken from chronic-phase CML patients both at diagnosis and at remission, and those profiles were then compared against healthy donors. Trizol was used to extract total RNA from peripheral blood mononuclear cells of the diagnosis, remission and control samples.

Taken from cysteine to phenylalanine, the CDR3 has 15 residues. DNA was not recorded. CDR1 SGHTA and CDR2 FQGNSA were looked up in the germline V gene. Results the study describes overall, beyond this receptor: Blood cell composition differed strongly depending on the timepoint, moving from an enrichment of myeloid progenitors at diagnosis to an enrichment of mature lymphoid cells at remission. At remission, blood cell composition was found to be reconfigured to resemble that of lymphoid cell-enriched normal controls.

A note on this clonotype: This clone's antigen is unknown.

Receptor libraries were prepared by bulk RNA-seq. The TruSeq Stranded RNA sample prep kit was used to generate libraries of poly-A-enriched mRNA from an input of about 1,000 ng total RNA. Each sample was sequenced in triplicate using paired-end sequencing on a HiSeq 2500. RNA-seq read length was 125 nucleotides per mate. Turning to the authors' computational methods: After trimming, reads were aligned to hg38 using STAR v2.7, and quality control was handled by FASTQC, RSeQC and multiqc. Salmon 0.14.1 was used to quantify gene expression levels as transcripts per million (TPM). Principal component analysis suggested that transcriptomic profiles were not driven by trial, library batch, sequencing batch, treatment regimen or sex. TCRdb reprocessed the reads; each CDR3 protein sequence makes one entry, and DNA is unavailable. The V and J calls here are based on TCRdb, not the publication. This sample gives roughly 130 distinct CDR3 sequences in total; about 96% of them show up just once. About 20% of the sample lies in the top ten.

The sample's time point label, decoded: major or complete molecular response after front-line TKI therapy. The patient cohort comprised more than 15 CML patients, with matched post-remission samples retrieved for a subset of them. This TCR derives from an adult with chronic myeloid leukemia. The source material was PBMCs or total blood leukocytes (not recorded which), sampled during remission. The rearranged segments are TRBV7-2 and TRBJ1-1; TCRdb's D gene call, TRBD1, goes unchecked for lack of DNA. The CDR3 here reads CASSTGQVSNTEAFF.